This TCR beta chain is drawn from a study of OX40 agonist ivuxolimab in advanced cancers. TCRdb's table, derived via immunoSEQ multiplex PCR, lists solely in-frame clones and lacks some. Of roughly 79,000 clones in the sample, around 83% are singletons; the top ten hold about a sixth. The CDR3 loop spans 14 amino acids. The germline V gene has CDR1 MNHNS and CDR2 SASEGT. V was clipped by 5 bases and J by 3 bases, with 13 bases between them. The sample in question was CD4+ or CD8+ T cells sorted from blood, obtained in a trial of the OX40 agonist ivuxolimab. The V gene is TRBV6-1, the J gene TRBJ1-2, with TRBD1 as a possible D gene (5 bases). The receptor was isolated from an adult with an advanced solid tumor such as melanoma, head and neck, liver or kidney cancer. CDR3 loop: CASSRGWDDYGYTF. In DNA form, the CDR3 reads TGTGCCAGCAGTCGGGGGTGGGACGACTATGGCTACACCTTC.